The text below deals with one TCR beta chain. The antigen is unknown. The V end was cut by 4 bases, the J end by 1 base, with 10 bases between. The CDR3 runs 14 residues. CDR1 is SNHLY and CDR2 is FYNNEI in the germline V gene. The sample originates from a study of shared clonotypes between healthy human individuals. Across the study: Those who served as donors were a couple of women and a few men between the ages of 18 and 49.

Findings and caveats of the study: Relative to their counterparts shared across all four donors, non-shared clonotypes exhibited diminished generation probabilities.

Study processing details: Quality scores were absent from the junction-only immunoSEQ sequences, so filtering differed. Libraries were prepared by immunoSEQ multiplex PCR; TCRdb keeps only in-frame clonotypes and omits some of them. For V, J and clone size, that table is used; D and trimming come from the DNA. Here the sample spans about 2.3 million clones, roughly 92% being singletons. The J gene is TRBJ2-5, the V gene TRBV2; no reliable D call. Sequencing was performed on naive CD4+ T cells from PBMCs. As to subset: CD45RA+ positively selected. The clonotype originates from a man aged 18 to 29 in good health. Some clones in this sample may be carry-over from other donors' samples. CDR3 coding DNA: TGTGCCAGCAGTGGACGGGTACCCCAAGAGACCCAGTACTTC. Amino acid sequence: CASSGRVPQETQYF. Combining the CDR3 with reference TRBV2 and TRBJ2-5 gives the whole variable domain EPEVTQTPSHQVTQMGQEVILRCVPISNHLYFYWYRQILGQKVEFLVSFYNNEISEKSEIFDDQFSVERPDGSNFTLKIRSTKLEDSAMYFCASSGRVPQETQYFGPGTRLLVL.